Described below is a single TCR beta chain sequence and its context. This entry belongs to a study of control samples from healthy donors and cancer patients. Assay used: immunoSEQ multiplex PCR; TCRdb lists only in-frame clones, some missing. The repertoire includes fewer than 200,000 clones, less than 95% of them detected once, and less than 15% sits in the top ten. The specimen was PBMCs. This clonotype originated in a man in his 60s with colorectal cancer.

This CDR3 reads CASSPREGGRNSPLHF. CDR3 bases: TGCGCCAGCAGCCCCCGGGAGGGGGGGCGAAATTCACCCCTCCACTTT. This chain connects TRBV5-1 to TRBJ1-6; TRBD1 is a possible D gene (6 bases). Looked up from germline, CDR1 is SGHRS and CDR2 is YFSETQ. V lost 4 bases and J 7 bases, leaving 18 bases between the germline ends. The CDR3 is made up of 16 amino acids.